The 31 T cell receptor beta chains listed next were all sequenced from one sample in a study of CD8 T cells in ankylosing spondylitis. Study-level findings and limits: Characteristic of ankylosing spondylitis blood, it appeared, was a TCR beta motif comprising several highly homologous variants.

Their cognate antigens are unknown. TCRdb re-derived calls from the 5' RACE reads in MiXCR, one entry per CDR3 protein. This sample has about 500,000 distinct CDR3 sequences, with about 13% found just once. Sequenced sample: blood, either unsorted or a sorted T cell fraction (not recorded which). These receptors originate from a male donor with ankylosing spondylitis.

In its sample, this clonotype was seen a few times. This rearrangement joins TRBV28 to TRBJ2-7; 7 nucleotides line up with TRBD1. Trimming took 4 bases from V and 9 from J; bases not matched to a gene: 9. The CDR3 is made up of 13 amino acids. Germline values: CDR1 MDHEN, CDR2 SYDVKM. The CDR3, as DNA: TGTGCCAGCAGTTCCACTGGGACAGTCGGGCAGTACGTC. This gives the protein CASSSTGTVGQYV.

This clonotype was recorded at least ten times. The chain recombines TRBV5-1 with TRBJ1-1; no reliable D call. CDR3 size: 15 residues. Germline V gene lookup returns CDR1 SGHRS and CDR2 YFSETQ. Between the trimmed V and J ends, which lost 0 bases and 1 base, there was a span of 10 bases. In DNA form, the CDR3 reads TGCGCCAGCAGCTTGGGGTGGGCCACGAACACTGAAGCTTTCTTT. Translation gives CASSLGWATNTEAFF.

This clonotype has more than one count but fewer than ten. This chain connects TRBV20-1 to TRBJ2-5; D may be TRBD1 or TRBD2 (6 bases each). The CDR3 contains 13 residues. CDR1 is DFQATT and CDR2 is SNEGSKA in the germline V gene (reference sequence). With 1 base removed from V and 4 bases from J, the gap between germline ends came to 10 bases. This chain's CDR3 is CSARVEGGETQYF. CDR3 DNA sequence: TGCAGTGCTAGAGTTGAGGGGGGAGAGACCCAGTACTTC.

This clonotype was found a few times. V usage is TRBV24-1 and J usage is TRBJ2-2, with 10 bases identical to TRBD2. This CDR3 is built from 15 residues. Per the germline V gene, CDR1 is KGHDR and CDR2 is SFDVKD. With 7 bases clipped from V and 3 bases from J, the junction kept 4 bases outside the gene matches. This CDR3 reads CATRASGRDTGELFF. The CDR3 region has the DNA TGTGCCACCAGGGCTAGCGGGAGAGACACCGGGGAGCTGTTTTTT.

This clonotype came up a few times. The chain carries TRBV5-1 and TRBJ2-1, with D possibly being TRBD1 (5 bases). Germline V gene lookup returns CDR1 SGHRS and CDR2 YFSETQ. Between the trimmed V and J ends, which lost 4 bases and 5 bases, there was a span of 10 bases. The CDR3 sequence is 13 residues long. This chain's CDR3 is CASSLQVDNEQFF. The CDR3 DNA reads as TGCGCCAGCAGCCTACAGGTTGACAATGAGCAGTTCTTC.

The sample holds one count of this clonotype. A much more abundant neighbour one base away suggests this may be a read error. The genes are TRBV12-3 or TRBV12-4 and TRBJ2-5, with D possibly being TRBD2 (6 bases). The CDR3 is 12 residues long. Between the trimmed V and J ends, which lost 5 bases and 4 bases, there was a span of 8 bases. In nucleotides, the CDR3 is TGTGCCAGCAGTGGGACTCGAGAGACCCAGTACTTC. Its protein product is CASSGTRETQYF.

This clonotype has at least ten counts. The genes are TRBV5-1 and TRBJ2-2; 9 bases agree with TRBD1. In germline, CDR1 is SGHRS, CDR2 YFSETQ. V dropped 2 bases and J dropped 4; count of bases not matched to a gene: 9. This CDR3 comprises 17 residues. The CDR3 DNA is TGCGCCAGCAGCTTACAGGGGGCGTCGATGGGCACCGGGGAGCTGTTTTTT. Translation: CASSLQGASMGTGELFF.

DNA for the CDR3: TGCGCCAGCAGTGATATTAGCCGACAGGGGTCCTACGAGCAGTACGTC. It encodes CASSDISRQGSYEQYV. V and J are TRBV10-2 and TRBJ2-7; 8 bases map to TRBD1. Trimming took 3 bases from V and 1 from J; bases not matched to a gene: 8. Germline loops: CDR1 WSHSY, CDR2 SAAADI. The CDR3 spans 16 residues.

This clonotype came up a few times. This chain joins TRBV5-1 and TRBJ2-7, with TRBD1 matching 9 bases. This CDR3 contains 16 residues. CDR1 and CDR2 from the germline V gene are SGHRS and YFSETQ. The V segment lost 0 bases and the J segment 5 bases; nucleotides outside the gene matches: 9. CDR3 nucleotide sequence: TGCGCCAGCAGCTTGGGGAAAAGGGACAGGGAAGACGAGCAGTACTTC. Translated, it gives CASSLGKRDREDEQYF.

This clonotype was observed a handful of times. V and J are TRBV3-1 and TRBJ1-5; D gene uncertain. There are 14 residues in the CDR3. Per germline, CDR1 LGHDT and CDR2 YNNKEL (reference sequence). V was shortened by 2 bases and J by 1 base, with 6 bases between the two germline ends. The CDR3: CASSQLPSNQPQHF. The CDR3 DNA is TGTGCCAGCAGCCAACTCCCAAGCAATCAGCCCCAGCATTTT. Full variable domain (remainder filled in from reference TRBV3-1 and TRBJ1-5): DTAVSQTPKYLVTQMGNDKSIKCEQNLGHDTMYWYKQDSKKFLKIMFSYNNKELIINETVPNRFSPKSPDKAHLNLHINSLELGDSAVYFCASSQLPSNQPQHFGDGTRLSIL.

This clonotype turned up a few times. The chain combines TRBV11-3 with TRBJ2-1; tentative D call: TRBD2 (5 bases). Per germline, CDR1 SGHNT and CDR2 YENEEA. Trimming removed 2 bases from V and 4 bases from J, with 12 bases in between. The CDR3 covers 15 residues. The CDR3 reads CASSLMSGVYNEQFF. In DNA form, the CDR3 reads TGTGCCAGCAGCTTAATGAGCGGAGTATACAATGAGCAGTTCTTC.

V gene TRBV28 combines with J gene TRBJ1-2; TRBD1 might be the D (5 bases). This CDR3 has 15 residues. The V gene's germline CDR1 is MDHEN and CDR2 SYDVKM. The V and J ends lost 5 bases and 4 bases respectively, with 17 bases between them. The CDR3: CASSAAGTVFYGYTF. The CDR3 DNA reads TGTGCCAGCAGTGCTGCCGGGACGGTATTCTATGGCTACACCTTC.

Many counts were recorded for this clonotype. This rearrangement joins TRBV10-3 to TRBJ2-2; D may be TRBD1 or TRBD2 (6 bases each). The CDR3 totals 14 residues. The germline CDR1 and CDR2 sequences are ENHRY and SYGVKD. V lost 3 bases and J lost 4, with 9 bases in between. CDR3 in amino acids: CAISEGGGTGELFF. The CDR3 DNA is TGTGCCATCAGTGAAGGGGGAGGCACCGGGGAGCTGTTTTTT.

This clonotype was detected a few times. The chain combines TRBV24-1 with TRBJ2-1; weak D call: TRBD2 (5 bases). The V gene lost 3 bases and the J gene lost 4 bases, with 15 bases spanning the gap. The CDR3 runs to 16 residues. CDR1 KGHDR and CDR2 SFDVKD come from the germline V gene. The CDR3 DNA is TGTGCCACCAGTGATGCTGGCCCAGCGGTGTACAATGAGCAGTTCTTC. Residues: CATSDAGPAVYNEQFF.

This chain connects TRBV11-2 to TRBJ2-4; 8 bases align to TRBD1. Looked up from germline, CDR1 is SGHAT and CDR2 is FQNNGV. Trimming at V came to 1 base and at J to 3 bases, leaving 5 bases not matched to a gene. This CDR3 is 16 amino acids long. CDR3 loop: CASSLGTGWGKNIQYF. CDR3 in DNA: TGTGCCAGCAGCTTAGGGACAGGGTGGGGCAAAAACATTCAGTACTTC.

This clonotype was counted only a few times. The chain joins TRBV6-6 to TRBJ2-1; D is uncertain. This CDR3 comprises 11 residues. V was cut by 5 bases and J by 9 bases, with 8 bases left in between. CDR1 is MNHNY, CDR2 SVGAGI, per germline (reference sequence). The CDR3 DNA reads TGTGCCAGCAGTACCACAGTTGAGCAGTTCTTC. Translated, it gives CASSTTVEQFF.

The CDR3 is CASSSRREGDKQFF. CDR3 DNA sequence: TGTGCCAGCAGCTCTCGGCGGGAGGGAGACAAGCAGTTCTTC. The gene calls are TRBV6-2 or TRBV6-3 and TRBJ2-1, with 9 bases matching TRBD2. Per germline, CDR1 MNHEY and CDR2 SVGEGT. CDR3 size: 14 residues. V gave up 6 bases and J gave up 11 bases; unmatched junction bases: 11.

The gene calls are TRBV28 and TRBJ2-1; TRBD2 aligns across 7 bases. V shed 2 bases, J shed 9 bases, and the junction held 10 bases outside the gene matches. Germline V lookup: CDR1 MDHEN, CDR2 SYDVKM. The CDR3 runs to 15 residues. The CDR3 is CASSLPGLAGVEQFF. For the CDR3, the DNA is TGTGCCAGCAGTTTACCGGGACTCGCGGGAGTTGAGCAGTTCTTC.

This chain connects TRBV11-3 to TRBJ2-1; D unclear. Trimming cost V 1 base and J 8 bases, with 12 bases left between them. The CDR3 has 14 residues. Looked up from germline, CDR1 is SGHNT and CDR2 is YENEEA. The CDR3, as DNA: TGTGCCAGCAGCTTAGGCCCAGAGTACGATGAGCAGTTCTTC. Protein: CASSLGPEYDEQFF.

Only a few counts were recorded for this clonotype. This chain uses TRBV7-8 with TRBJ2-2; TRBD1 matches at 11 bases. V lost 7 bases to trimming and J lost 5 bases; unmatched junction nucleotides: 9. In germline, CDR1 is SGHVS, CDR2 FQNEAQ. The CDR3 consists of 16 residues. The CDR3 here is CASTNGQGARTGELFF. DNA of the CDR3: TGTGCCAGCACCAACGGACAGGGGGCGAGGACCGGGGAGCTGTTTTTT. The full variable domain, with the rest looked up from reference TRBV7-8 and TRBJ2-2, is GAGVSQSPRYKVAKRGQDVALRCDPISGHVSLFWYQQALGQGPEFLTYFQNEAQLDKSGLPSDRFFAERPEGSVSTLKIQRTQQEDSAVYLCASTNGQGARTGELFFGEGSRLTVL.

This clonotype was found a few times. The chain links TRBV20-1 to TRBJ2-2; D may be TRBD2 (5 bases). This CDR3 contains 14 residues. With 3 bases removed from V and 3 bases from J, the gap between germline ends came to 11 bases. Germline assignment: CDR1 DFQATT and CDR2 SNEGSKA (reference sequence). CDR3 protein: CSASKGSYTGELFF. CDR3 coding DNA: TGCAGTGCTAGTAAAGGGAGTTACACCGGGGAGCTGTTTTTT.

The V and J genes are TRBV15 and TRBJ2-5, with TRBD2 identical over 11 bases. The CDR3 consists of 15 residues. V lost 7 bases and J lost 2; bases outside the gene matches: 6. Germline CDR1 reads LNHNV; CDR2 reads YYDKDF (reference sequence). CDR3 sequence: CATKLAGAEQETQYF. The CDR3 DNA reads TGTGCCACCAAACTAGCGGGAGCTGAGCAAGAGACCCAGTACTTC.

The chain joins TRBV25-1 to TRBJ2-1; 8 bases map to TRBD1. The CDR3 is made up of 15 amino acids. Germline CDR1 and CDR2: MGHDK and SYGVNS. Losses at the gene ends were 4 bases for V and 9 bases for J; bases not matched to a gene: 11. In nucleotides, the CDR3 is TGTGCCAGCAGTGGTTCCGGGACAGGTAGTAGTGAGCAGTTCTTC. This gives the protein CASSGSGTGSSEQFF.

The chain has TRBV7-6 and TRBJ1-1; 7 nucleotides agree with TRBD1. CDR3 length: 17 amino acids. Germline CDR1 and CDR2: SGHVS and FNYEAQ. V lost 1 base and J lost 3; bases outside the gene matches: 11. The CDR3 nucleotides are TGTGCCAGCAGCTTAGGCAGGGGGGCATTTAGGGACACTGAAGCTTTCTTT. As protein: CASSLGRGAFRDTEAFF.

Only one count was recorded for this clonotype. The rearrangement joins TRBV20-1 to TRBJ2-7, with 10 bases identical to TRBD2. This CDR3 has 14 residues. V lost 6 bases to trimming and J lost 3 bases; unmatched junction nucleotides: 8. Germline V lookup: CDR1 DFQATT, CDR2 SNEGSKA (reference sequence). DNA for the CDR3: TGCAGTGCCCGTGGGACTAGCGTAGACTACGAGCAGTACTTC. Translated, it gives CSARGTSVDYEQYF.

This clonotype has more than one count but fewer than ten. The chain uses TRBV29-1 and TRBJ2-1; 7 nucleotides agree with TRBD2. The V and J ends lost 6 bases and 10 bases, in that order; junction bases with no gene match: 9. From germline, CDR1 is SQVTM and CDR2 ANQGSEA. The CDR3 loop spans 12 amino acids. CDR3 nucleotide sequence: TGCAGCGTCGGACTAGGGGTTTGGGAGCAGTTCTTC. Its translation is CSVGLGVWEQFF.

Only a few counts were recorded for this clonotype. The rearrangement joins TRBV20-1 to TRBJ2-1; 9 bases match TRBD2. Germline V gives CDR1 DFQATT, CDR2 SNEGSKA (reference sequence). The CDR3 runs 15 residues. Germline trimming cut 6 bases from V and 8 bases from J; bases unmatched to any gene: 14. The CDR3 DNA reads TGCAGTGCCAGAAGGGCAGGGACTAGCCTCGATGAGCAGTTCTTC. Protein sequence: CSARRAGTSLDEQFF.

This clonotype appeared a few times. The chain links TRBV7-7 to TRBJ2-2; 9 bases fit TRBD1. The CDR3 spans 18 residues. The germline CDR1 and CDR2 sequences are SSHAT and FNYEAQ (reference sequence). After removal of 2 bases from V and 3 bases from J, the junction contained 10 bases not matched to a gene. CDR3 sequence: CASSLWGQGRLDTGELFF. The CDR3, as DNA: TGTGCCAGCAGCTTATGGGGACAGGGTCGGTTGGACACCGGGGAGCTGTTTTTT.

This clonotype was observed many times. This chain connects TRBV12-3 or TRBV12-4 to TRBJ2-7; 12 bases align to TRBD2. V lost 1 base, J lost 5 bases, and 6 bases stayed unmatched. The CDR3 contains 16 residues. The CDR3 nucleotides are TGTGCCAGCAGTTTAGGGAGACTAGCGGGAGCACACGAGCAGTACTTC. Its protein product is CASSLGRLAGAHEQYF.

V gene TRBV28 combines with J gene TRBJ2-2; D gene ambiguous. There are 14 residues in the CDR3. CDR1 and CDR2 from the germline V gene are MDHEN and SYDVKM. Trimming pared 6 bases from V and 4 bases from J, leaving 12 bases between. The CDR3 sequence is CASRVGLSTGELFF. Here the CDR3 DNA reads TGTGCCAGCAGAGTGGGTTTGAGCACCGGGGAGCTGTTTTTT.

This clonotype was counted only a few times. V gene TRBV20-1 combines with J gene TRBJ1-5; tentative D call: TRBD1 (6 bases). The CDR3 is made up of 17 amino acids. V was clipped by 5 bases and J by 2 bases, with 22 bases between them. The V gene's germline CDR1 is DFQATT and CDR2 SNEGSKA (reference sequence). The CDR3 region is CSAEDTRRGLGNQPQHF. DNA for the CDR3: TGCAGTGCTGAAGATACCCGAAGGGGGTTGGGCAATCAGCCCCAGCATTTT.